Detailed here is one TCR beta chain. Its target is not known. One end of the junction varies from germline; a read error may be responsible. Unique molecular identifiers featured in each of the TCR beta cDNA libraries. The yield from roughly 1 to 10 million T cells was about 500,000 cDNA molecules in total. TCRdb re-derived calls from the PCR reads in MiXCR, one entry per CDR3 protein. Of approximately 260,000 distinct CDR3 sequences in the sample, just over 35% are singletons; the top ten hold 4% to 6%. The data were obtained in a study of post-analysis software for immune sequencing data. Turning to the study itself: Disease courses included relapsing-remitting, secondary progressive and progressive-relapsing multiple sclerosis. Overall study results and limits: Patients with multiple sclerosis recorded significantly lower normalized Chao1 diversity than controls, the study found. F-measure co-clustering was strong for batch-matched samples.

The sample was blood. The sequence was collected from a girl under 18 with multiple sclerosis.

The DNA of the CDR3 is TGCGCCAGCAGCTCCCCCGGCGGCGGGACTAGCGGGTGTTACTCCTACAATGAACAGTTCTTC. Translated, it gives CASSSPGGGTSGCYSYNEQFF. The V and J genes are TRBV5-1 and TRBJ2-1; 12 positions match TRBD2. The CDR3 covers 21 residues. CDR1 SGHRS and CDR2 YFSETQ come from the germline V gene.